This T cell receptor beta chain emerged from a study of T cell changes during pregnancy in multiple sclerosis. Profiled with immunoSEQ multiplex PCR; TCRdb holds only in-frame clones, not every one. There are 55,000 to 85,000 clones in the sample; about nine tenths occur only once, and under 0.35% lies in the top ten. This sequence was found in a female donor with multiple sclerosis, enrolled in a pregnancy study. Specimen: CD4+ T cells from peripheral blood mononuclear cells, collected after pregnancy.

CDR3 DNA: TGTGCCAGCAGTAGGCTACGGACTAGCACGAACATTCAGTACTTC. Protein sequence: CASSRLRTSTNIQYF. This sequence joins TRBV6-1 and TRBJ2-4, with TRBD2 matching 8 bases. Germline V CDR1 and CDR2: MNHNS, SASEGT. The length of the CDR3 is 15 residues. V gave up 5 bases and J gave up 7 bases; unmatched junction bases: 10.